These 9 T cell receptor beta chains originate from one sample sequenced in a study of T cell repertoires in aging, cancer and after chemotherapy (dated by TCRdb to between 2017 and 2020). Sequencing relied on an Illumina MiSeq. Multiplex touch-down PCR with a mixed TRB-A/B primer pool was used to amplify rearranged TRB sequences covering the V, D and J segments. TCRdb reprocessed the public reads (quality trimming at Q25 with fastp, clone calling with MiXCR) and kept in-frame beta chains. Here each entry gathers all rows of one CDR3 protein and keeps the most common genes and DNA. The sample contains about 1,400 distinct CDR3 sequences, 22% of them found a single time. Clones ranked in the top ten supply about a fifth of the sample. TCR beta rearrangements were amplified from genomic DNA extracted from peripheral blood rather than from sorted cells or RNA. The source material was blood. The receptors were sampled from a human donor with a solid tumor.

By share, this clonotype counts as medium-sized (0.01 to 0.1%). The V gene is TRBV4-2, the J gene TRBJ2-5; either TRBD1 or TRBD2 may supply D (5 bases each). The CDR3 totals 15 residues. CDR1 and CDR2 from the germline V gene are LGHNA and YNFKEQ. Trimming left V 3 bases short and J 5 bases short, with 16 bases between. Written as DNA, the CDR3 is TGTGCCAGCAGCCAGCCCGCGAGAGGGGAGGAGACCCAGTACTTC. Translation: CASSQPARGEETQYF.

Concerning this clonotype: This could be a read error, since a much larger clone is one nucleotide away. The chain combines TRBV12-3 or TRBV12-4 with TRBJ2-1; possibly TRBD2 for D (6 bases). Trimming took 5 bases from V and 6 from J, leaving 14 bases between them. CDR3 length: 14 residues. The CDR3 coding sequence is TGTGCCAGCAGTCCTAGCAGGAGGGGCAATGAGCAGTTCTTC. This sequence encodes CASSPSRRGNEQFF.

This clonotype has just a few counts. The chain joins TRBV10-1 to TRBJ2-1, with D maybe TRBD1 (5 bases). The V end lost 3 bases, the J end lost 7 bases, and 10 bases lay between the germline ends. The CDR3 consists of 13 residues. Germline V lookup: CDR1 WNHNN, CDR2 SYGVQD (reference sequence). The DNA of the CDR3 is TGCGCCAGCAGTGAACGCAGGGAAAATGAGCAGTTCTTC. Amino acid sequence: CASSERRENEQFF.

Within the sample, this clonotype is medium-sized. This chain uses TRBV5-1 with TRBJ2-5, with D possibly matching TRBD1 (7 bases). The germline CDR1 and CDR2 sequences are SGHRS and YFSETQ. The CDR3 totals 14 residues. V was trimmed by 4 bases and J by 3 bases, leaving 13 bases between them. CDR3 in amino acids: CASSPEGTEETQYF. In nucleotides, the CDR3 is TGCGCCAGCAGCCCGGAGGGGACAGAAGAGACCCAGTACTTC. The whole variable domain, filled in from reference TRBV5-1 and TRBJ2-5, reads KAGVTQTPRYLIKTRGQQVTLSCSPISGHRSVSWYQQTPGQGLQFLFEYFSETQRNKGNFPGRFSGRQFSNSRSEMNVSTLELGDSALYLCASSPEGTEETQYFGPGTRLLVL.

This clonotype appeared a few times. The chain's CDR3 is CASARYEGVRTEAFF. Written as DNA, the CDR3 is TGTGCCAGCGCCCGCTATGAGGGGGTTAGGACTGAAGCTTTCTTT. The rearrangement links TRBV6-6 to TRBJ1-1; D is perhaps TRBD1 (6 bases). V was clipped by 8 bases and J by 5 bases, with 21 bases between them. Germline CDR1 and CDR2: MNHNY and SVGAGI (reference sequence). The length of the CDR3 is 15 residues.

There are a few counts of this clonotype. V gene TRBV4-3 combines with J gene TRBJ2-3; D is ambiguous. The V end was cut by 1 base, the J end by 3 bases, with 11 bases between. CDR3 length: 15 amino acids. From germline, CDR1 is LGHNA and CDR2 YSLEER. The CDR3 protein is CASSQAPQWTDTQYF. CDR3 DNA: TGCGCCAGCAGCCAAGCACCACAATGGACAGATACGCAGTATTTT.

The CDR3 bases are TGCAGTGCTAGAGTCGGTAGCGGGGGGTGGAACACCGGGGAGCTGTTTTTT. This gives the protein CSARVGSGGWNTGELFF. The genes are TRBV20-1 and TRBJ2-2, with 10 bases that match TRBD2. Germline-derived CDR1 and CDR2 are DFQATT and SNEGSKA (reference sequence). The CDR3 runs to 17 residues. With 1 base clipped from V and 1 base from J, the junction kept 6 bases outside the gene matches.

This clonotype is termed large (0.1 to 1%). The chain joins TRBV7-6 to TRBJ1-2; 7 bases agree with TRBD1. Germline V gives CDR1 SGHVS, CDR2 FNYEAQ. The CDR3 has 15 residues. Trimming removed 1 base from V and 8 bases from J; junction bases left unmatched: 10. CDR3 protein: CASSLEETGSTGYTF. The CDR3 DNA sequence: TGTGCCAGCAGCTTAGAAGAGACAGGGAGTACGGGCTACACCTTC.

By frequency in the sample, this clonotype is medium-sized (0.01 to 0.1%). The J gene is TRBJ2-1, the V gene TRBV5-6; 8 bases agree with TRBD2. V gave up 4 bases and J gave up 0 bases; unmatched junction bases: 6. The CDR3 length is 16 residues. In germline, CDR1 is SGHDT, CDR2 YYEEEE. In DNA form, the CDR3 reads TGTGCCAGCAGCCACCGACTAGCGAGCTCCTACAATGAGCAGTTCTTC. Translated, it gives CASSHRLASSYNEQFF.